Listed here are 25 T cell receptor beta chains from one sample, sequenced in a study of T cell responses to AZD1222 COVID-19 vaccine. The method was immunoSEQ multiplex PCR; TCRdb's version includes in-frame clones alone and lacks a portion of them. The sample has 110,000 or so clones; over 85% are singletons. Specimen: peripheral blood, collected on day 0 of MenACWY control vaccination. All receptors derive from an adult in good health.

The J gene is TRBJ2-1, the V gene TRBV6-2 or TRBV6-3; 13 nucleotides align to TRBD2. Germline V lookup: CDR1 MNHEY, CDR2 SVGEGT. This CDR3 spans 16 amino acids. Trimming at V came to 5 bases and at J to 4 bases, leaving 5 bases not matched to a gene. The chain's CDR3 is CASSTQLAGGYNEQFF. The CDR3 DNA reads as TGTGCCAGCAGTACCCAACTAGCGGGGGGGTACAATGAGCAGTTCTTC.

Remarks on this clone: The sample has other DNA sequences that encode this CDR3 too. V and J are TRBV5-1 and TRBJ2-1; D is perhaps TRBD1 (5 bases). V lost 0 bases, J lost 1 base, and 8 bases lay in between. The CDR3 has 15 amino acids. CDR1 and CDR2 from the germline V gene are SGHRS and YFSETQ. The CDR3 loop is CASSLGQGSYNEQFF. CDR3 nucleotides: TGCGCCAGCAGCTTGGGGCAGGGATCCTACAATGAGCAGTTCTTC.

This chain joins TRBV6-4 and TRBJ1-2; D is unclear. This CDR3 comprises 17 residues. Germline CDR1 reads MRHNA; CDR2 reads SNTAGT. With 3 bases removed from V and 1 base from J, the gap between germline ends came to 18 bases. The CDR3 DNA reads TGTGCCAGCAGTGAAGTAGGAGGAATAGCTGTTAACTATGGCTACACCTTC. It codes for CASSEVGGIAVNYGYTF.

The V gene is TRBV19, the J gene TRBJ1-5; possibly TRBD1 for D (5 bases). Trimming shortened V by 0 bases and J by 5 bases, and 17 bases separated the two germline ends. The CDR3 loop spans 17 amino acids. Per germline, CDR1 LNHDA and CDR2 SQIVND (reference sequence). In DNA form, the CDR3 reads TGTGCCAGTAGTATAGATCGGCTAATGGGGGGAGATCAGCCCCAGCATTTT. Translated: CASSIDRLMGGDQPQHF. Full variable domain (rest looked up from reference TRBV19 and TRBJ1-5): DGGITQSPKYLFRKEGQNVTLSCEQNLNHDAMYWYRQDPGQGLRLIYYSQIVNDFQKGDIAEGYSVSREKKESFPLTVTSAQKNPTAFYLCASSIDRLMGGDQPQHFGDGTRLSIL.

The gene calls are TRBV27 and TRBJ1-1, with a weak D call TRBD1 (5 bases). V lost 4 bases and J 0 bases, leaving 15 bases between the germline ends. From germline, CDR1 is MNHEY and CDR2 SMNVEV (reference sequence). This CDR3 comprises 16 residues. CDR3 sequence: CASSSPPGTVNTEAFF. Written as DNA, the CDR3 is TGTGCCAGCAGTTCTCCACCCGGGACGGTGAACACTGAAGCTTTCTTT.

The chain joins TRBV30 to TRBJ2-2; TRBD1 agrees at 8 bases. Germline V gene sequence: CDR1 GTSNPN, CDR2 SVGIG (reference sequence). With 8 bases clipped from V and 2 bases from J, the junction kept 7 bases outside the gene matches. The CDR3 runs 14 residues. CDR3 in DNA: TGTGCCCACACCGGGACAGGTAACACCGGGGAGCTGTTTTTT. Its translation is CAHTGTGNTGELFF.

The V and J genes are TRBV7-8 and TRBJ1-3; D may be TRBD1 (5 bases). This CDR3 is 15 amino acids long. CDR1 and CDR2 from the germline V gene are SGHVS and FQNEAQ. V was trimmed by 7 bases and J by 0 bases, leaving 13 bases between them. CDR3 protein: CASTRTGDSGNTIYF. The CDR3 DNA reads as TGTGCCAGCACACGTACGGGGGACTCTGGAAACACCATATATTTT.

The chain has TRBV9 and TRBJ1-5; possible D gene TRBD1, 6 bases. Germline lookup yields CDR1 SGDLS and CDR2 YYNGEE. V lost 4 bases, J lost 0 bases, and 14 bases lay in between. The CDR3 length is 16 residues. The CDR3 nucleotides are TGTGCCAGCAGCCCACGGGACACCGATAGCAATCAGCCCCAGCATTTT. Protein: CASSPRDTDSNQPQHF.

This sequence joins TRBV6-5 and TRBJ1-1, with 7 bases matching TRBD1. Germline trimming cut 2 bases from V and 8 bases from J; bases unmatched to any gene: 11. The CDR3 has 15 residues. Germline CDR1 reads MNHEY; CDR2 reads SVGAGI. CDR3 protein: CASSYAGTVSVEAFF. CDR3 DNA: TGTGCCAGCAGTTACGCCGGGACAGTCTCGGTGGAAGCTTTCTTT.

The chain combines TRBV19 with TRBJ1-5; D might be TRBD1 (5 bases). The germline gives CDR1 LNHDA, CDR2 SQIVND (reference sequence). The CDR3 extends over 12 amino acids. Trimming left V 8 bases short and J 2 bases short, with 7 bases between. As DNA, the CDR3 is TGTGCCAGTCGGGACGGCAATCAGCCCCAGCATTTT. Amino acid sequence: CASRDGNQPQHF.

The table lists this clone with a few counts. The CDR3 nucleotides are TGTGCCAGCTCACCACCCGGGAACAGGGGGCCTGGAAACACCATATATTTT. Encoded protein: CASSPPGNRGPGNTIYF. The gene calls are TRBV18 and TRBJ1-3; 9 bases align to TRBD1. With V trimmed by 0 bases and J by 2 bases, 5 bases remained unmatched. The V gene's germline CDR1 is KGHSH and CDR2 LQKENI. The CDR3 spans 17 residues.

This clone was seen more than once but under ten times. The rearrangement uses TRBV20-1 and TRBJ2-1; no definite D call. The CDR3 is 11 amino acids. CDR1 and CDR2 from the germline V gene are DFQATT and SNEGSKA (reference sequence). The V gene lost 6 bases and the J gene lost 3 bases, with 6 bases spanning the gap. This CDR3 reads CSALNYNEQFF. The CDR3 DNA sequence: TGCAGTGCCCTGAACTACAATGAGCAGTTCTTC.

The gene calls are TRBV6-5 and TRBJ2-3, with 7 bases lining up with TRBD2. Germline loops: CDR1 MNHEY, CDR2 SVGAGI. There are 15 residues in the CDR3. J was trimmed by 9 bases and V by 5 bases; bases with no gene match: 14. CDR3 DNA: TGTGCCAGCAGTCCCTGGGAGCGGGGACGAGACACGCAGTATTTT. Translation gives CASSPWERGRDTQYF.

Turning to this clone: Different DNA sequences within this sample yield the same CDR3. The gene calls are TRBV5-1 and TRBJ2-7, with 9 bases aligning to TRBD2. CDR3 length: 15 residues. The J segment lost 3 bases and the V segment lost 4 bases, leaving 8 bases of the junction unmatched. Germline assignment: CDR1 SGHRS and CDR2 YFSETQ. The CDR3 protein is CASSPGAGGGYEQYF. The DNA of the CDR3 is TGCGCCAGCAGCCCCGGGGCGGGGGGGGGCTACGAGCAGTACTTC.

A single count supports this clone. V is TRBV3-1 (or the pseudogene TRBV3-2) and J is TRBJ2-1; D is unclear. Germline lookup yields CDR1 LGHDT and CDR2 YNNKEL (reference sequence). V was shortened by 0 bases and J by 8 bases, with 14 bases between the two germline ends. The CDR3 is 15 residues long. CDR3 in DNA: TGTGCCAGCAGCCAAGATTGGGCTCCCTCGCATGAGCAGTTCTTC. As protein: CASSQDWAPSHEQFF.

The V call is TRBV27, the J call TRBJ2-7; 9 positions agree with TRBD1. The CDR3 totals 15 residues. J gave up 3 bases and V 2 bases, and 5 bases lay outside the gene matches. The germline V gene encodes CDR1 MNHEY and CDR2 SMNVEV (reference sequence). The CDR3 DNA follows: TGTGCCAGCAGTTTAATCGCGACAGGGGGCTACGAGCAGTACTTC. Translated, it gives CASSLIATGGYEQYF.

CDR3 nucleotides: TGCAGTGCTAGTAGGACAGGGGTCTACGAGCAGTACTTC. This encodes CSASRTGVYEQYF. The gene calls are TRBV20-1 and TRBJ2-7, with 9 bases aligning to TRBD1. The CDR3 has 13 amino acids. The V gene's germline CDR1 is DFQATT and CDR2 SNEGSKA (reference sequence). With V trimmed by 3 bases and J by 3 bases, 3 bases remained unmatched.

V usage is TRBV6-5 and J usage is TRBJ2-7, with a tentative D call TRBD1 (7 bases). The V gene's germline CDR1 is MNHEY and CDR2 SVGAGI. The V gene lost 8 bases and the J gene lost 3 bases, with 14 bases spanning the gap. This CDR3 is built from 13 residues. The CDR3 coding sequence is TGTGCCAGCGATCAGGGGGGAAGCTACGAGCAGTACTTC. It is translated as CASDQGGSYEQYF.

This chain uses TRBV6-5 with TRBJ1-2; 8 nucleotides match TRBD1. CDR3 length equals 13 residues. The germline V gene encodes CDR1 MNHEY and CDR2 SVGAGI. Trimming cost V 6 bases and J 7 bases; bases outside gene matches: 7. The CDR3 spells CASRDRGNAGYTF. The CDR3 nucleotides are TGTGCCAGCAGAGACAGGGGTAACGCTGGCTACACCTTC.

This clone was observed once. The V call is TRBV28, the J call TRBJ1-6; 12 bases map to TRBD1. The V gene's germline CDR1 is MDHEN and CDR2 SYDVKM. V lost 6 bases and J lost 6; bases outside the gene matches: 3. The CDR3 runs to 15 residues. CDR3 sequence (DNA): TGTGCCAGCAGGGGACAGGGGGCAGGTAATTCACCCCTCCACTTT. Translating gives CASRGQGAGNSPLHF.

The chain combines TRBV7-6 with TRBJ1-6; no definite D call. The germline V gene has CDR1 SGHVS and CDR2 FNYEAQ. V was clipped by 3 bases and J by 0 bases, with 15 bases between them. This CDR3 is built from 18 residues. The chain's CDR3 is CASSLSGSGSSYNSPLHF. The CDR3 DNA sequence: TGTGCCAGCAGCTTGTCGGGGTCGGGGAGCTCCTATAATTCACCCCTCCACTTT.

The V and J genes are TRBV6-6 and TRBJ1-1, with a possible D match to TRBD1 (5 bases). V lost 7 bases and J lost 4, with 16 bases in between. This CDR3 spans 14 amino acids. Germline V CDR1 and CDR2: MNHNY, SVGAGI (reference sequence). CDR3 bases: TGTGCCAGCACCCCAAGTACAGGAGGCACTGAAGCTTTCTTT. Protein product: CASTPSTGGTEAFF.

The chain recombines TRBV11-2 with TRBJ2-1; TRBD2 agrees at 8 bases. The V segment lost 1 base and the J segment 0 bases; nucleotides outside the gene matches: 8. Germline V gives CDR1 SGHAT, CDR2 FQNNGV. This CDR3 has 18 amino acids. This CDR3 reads CASSLVAGGRSSYNEQFF. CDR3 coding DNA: TGTGCCAGCAGCTTAGTTGCGGGGGGCCGGAGCTCCTACAATGAGCAGTTCTTC.

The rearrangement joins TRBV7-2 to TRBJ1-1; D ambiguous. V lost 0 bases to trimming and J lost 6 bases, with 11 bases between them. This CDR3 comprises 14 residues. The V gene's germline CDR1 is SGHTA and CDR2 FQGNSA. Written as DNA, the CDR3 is TGTGCCAGCAGCTTAGCGAAATGGGGAGCTGAAGCTTTCTTT. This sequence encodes CASSLAKWGAEAFF.

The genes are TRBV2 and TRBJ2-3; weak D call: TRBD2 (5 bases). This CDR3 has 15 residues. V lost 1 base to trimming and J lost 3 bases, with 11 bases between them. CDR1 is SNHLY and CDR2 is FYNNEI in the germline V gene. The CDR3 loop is CASSEGELDTDTQYF. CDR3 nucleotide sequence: TGTGCCAGCAGTGAAGGGGAACTAGATACAGATACGCAGTATTTT.